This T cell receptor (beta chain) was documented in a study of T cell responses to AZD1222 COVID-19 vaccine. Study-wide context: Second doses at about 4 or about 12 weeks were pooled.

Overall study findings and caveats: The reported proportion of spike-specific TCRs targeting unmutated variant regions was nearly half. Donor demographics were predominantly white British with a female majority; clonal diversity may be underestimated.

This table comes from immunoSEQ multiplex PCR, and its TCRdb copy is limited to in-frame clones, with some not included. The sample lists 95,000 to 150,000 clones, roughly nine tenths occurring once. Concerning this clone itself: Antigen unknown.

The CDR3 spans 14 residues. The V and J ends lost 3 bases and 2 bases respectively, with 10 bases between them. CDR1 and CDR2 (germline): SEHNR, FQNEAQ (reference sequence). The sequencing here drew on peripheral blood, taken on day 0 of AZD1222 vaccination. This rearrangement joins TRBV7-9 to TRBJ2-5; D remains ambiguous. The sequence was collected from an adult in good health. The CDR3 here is CASSFGITQETQYF. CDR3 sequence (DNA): TGTGCCAGCAGCTTCGGTATAACACAAGAGACCCAGTACTTC.